Below are 18 T cell receptor beta chains sequenced from a single sample in a study of beta chain features in type 1 diabetes. The entirety of the isolated RNA underwent reverse transcription, so expressed TCRB transcripts were sequenced. Profiling relied on immunoSEQ multiplex PCR, and the TCRdb table lists in-frame clones only, not all of them. The sample carries under 550,000 clones, about an eighth recorded once. Source material: naive CD4+ T cells from blood. These receptors originate from a woman between 18 and 29 years old in good health.

This chain links TRBV9 with TRBJ2-1, with 9 bases fitting TRBD1. Looked up from germline, CDR1 is SGDLS and CDR2 is YYNGEE. Losses at the gene ends were 4 bases for V and 4 bases for J; bases not matched to a gene: 12. This CDR3 comprises 17 residues. CDR3 in amino acids: CASSPRGVGTGYNEQFF. The CDR3 bases are TGTGCCAGCAGCCCGAGGGGTGTGGGGACAGGGTACAATGAGCAGTTCTTC.

The chain combines TRBV7-9 with TRBJ2-2; maybe TRBD2 (5 bases). Germline V gene data show CDR1 as SEHNR and CDR2 as FQNEAQ (reference sequence). The V end lost 0 bases, the J end lost 1 base, and 6 bases lay between the germline ends. The CDR3 sequence is 15 residues long. CDR3 DNA sequence: TGTGCCAGCAGCTTAGCCAGCGGGAACACCGGGGAGCTGTTTTTT. Its protein product is CASSLASGNTGELFF.

The CDR3: CAWSGALGGTEAFF. The CDR3 DNA reads TGTGCCTGGAGTGGGGCTCTTGGGGGCACTGAAGCTTTCTTT. The chain couples TRBV30 to TRBJ1-1; weak D call: TRBD1 (5 bases). The CDR3 sequence is 14 residues long. The V end was cut by 1 base, the J end by 4 bases, with 13 bases between. Germline-derived CDR1 and CDR2 are GTSNPN and SVGIG (reference sequence).

This clone was observed a few times. The chain links TRBV7-8 to TRBJ2-3; D may be TRBD2 (6 bases). CDR3 length equals 12 residues. V was cut by 5 bases and J by 7 bases, with 10 bases left in between. Germline loops: CDR1 SGHVS, CDR2 FQNEAQ. The CDR3 loop reads CASSTGGNTQYF. CDR3 in DNA: TGTGCCAGCAGCACAGGAGGGAATACGCAGTATTTT.

V usage is TRBV7-2 and J usage is TRBJ1-5, with 10 bases identical to TRBD1. Germline assignment: CDR1 SGHTA and CDR2 FQGNSA. V shed 2 bases, J shed 2 bases, and the junction held 3 bases outside the gene matches. The CDR3 is 16 amino acids. CDR3 residues: CASSLSGQGGNQPQHF. The CDR3 region has the DNA TGTGCCAGCAGCTTATCTGGACAGGGGGGCAATCAGCCCCAGCATTTT.

This clone was detected a few times. Other DNA sequences from this sample encode an identical CDR3 as well. V usage is TRBV5-1 and J usage is TRBJ2-5; D is possibly TRBD2 (5 bases). The length of the CDR3 is 14 residues. The germline CDR1 and CDR2 sequences are SGHRS and YFSETQ. V was clipped by 4 bases and J by 3 bases, with 13 bases between them. The CDR3 coding sequence is TGCGCCAGCAGCCTGGAGAGGGTTGAAGAGACCCAGTACTTC. It yields the protein CASSLERVEETQYF.

J is TRBJ2-3 and V is TRBV6-1, with D possibly matching TRBD2 (5 bases). Between the trimmed V and J ends, which lost 6 bases and 3 bases, there was a span of 13 bases. The CDR3 is made up of 14 amino acids. Germline CDR1 is MNHNS and CDR2 is SASEGT. The CDR3 protein is CASRRVGVTDTQYF. Here the CDR3 DNA reads TGTGCCAGCAGGAGGGTCGGGGTAACAGATACGCAGTATTTT.

In this sample, this clone turned up a few times. The chain uses TRBV11-1 and TRBJ2-3; D remains unclear. This CDR3 has 16 amino acids. V was pared by 0 bases and J by 4 bases, with 14 bases between. Germline CDR1 and CDR2: SGHAT and FQDESV (reference sequence). DNA of the CDR3: TGTGCCAGCAGCTTAGCGCCCAACCGTCTCGCAGATACGCAGTATTTT. It encodes CASSLAPNRLADTQYF.

This clone appeared a few times. The J gene is TRBJ2-7, the V gene TRBV6-6; 11 nucleotides align to TRBD2. V shed 10 bases and J 4 bases; nucleotides not matched to a gene: 3. The V gene's germline CDR1 is MNHNY and CDR2 SVGAGI (reference sequence). The CDR3 spans 12 residues. DNA of the CDR3: TGTGCCACCGGGACTAGCGGTTACGAGCAGTACTTC. It encodes CATGTSGYEQYF.

This rearrangement joins TRBV27 to TRBJ2-7; TRBD2 is a possible D gene (6 bases). Trimming removed 6 bases from V and 3 bases from J, with 21 bases in between. The length of the CDR3 is 16 residues. CDR1 is MNHEY and CDR2 is SMNVEV in the germline V gene (reference sequence). CDR3 bases: TGTGCCAGCAGCCCCCGGAGGGCGTCCCTCCTCTACGAGCAGTACTTC. Protein product: CASSPRRASLLYEQYF.

The chain joins TRBV2 to TRBJ2-5; D gene unclear. This CDR3 comprises 12 residues. V was cut by 4 bases and J by 3 bases, with 6 bases left in between. CDR1 SNHLY and CDR2 FYNNEI come from the germline V gene. CDR3 nucleotide sequence: TGTGCCAGCAGTGCGCAAGAAGAGACCCAGTACTTC. It encodes CASSAQEETQYF. The full variable domain, completed using reference TRBV2 and TRBJ2-5, is EPEVTQTPSHQVTQMGQEVILRCVPISNHLYFYWYRQILGQKVEFLVSFYNNEISEKSEIFDDQFSVERPDGSNFTLKIRSTKLEDSAMYFCASSAQEETQYFGPGTRLLVL.

The chain carries TRBV11-3 and TRBJ1-4; TRBD1 matches at 7 bases. Losses at the gene ends were 5 bases for V and 7 bases for J; bases not matched to a gene: 7. Germline values: CDR1 SGHNT, CDR2 YENEEA. CDR3 length: 14 residues. CDR3 protein: CASSHRGSREKLFF. CDR3 bases: TGTGCCAGCAGCCACAGGGGATCGCGTGAAAAACTGTTTTTT.

The chain has TRBV18 and TRBJ2-6; D perhaps matches TRBD1 (5 bases). The ends were cut back, 6 bases at V and 1 base at J, with 10 bases in the middle. Germline V gene data show CDR1 as KGHSH and CDR2 as LQKENI. The CDR3 sequence is 15 residues long. CDR3 residues: CASSQQGSGANVLTF. For the CDR3, the DNA is TGTGCCAGCTCGCAGCAGGGTTCTGGGGCCAACGTCCTGACTTTC.

Comments on this clone: This sample also contains other DNA sequences that code for the same CDR3. V gene TRBV7-9 combines with J gene TRBJ2-1; D gene unclear. CDR1 and CDR2 (germline): SEHNR, FQNEAQ (reference sequence). The CDR3 loop spans 13 amino acids. With 6 bases removed from V and 0 bases from J, the gap between germline ends came to 6 bases. The CDR3 DNA reads as TGTGCCAGCAGTCGTACCTCCTACAATGAGCAGTTCTTC. Its translation: CASSRTSYNEQFF.

J is TRBJ2-2 and V is TRBV27; no definite D call. The CDR3 sequence is 13 residues long. Germline V gives CDR1 MNHEY, CDR2 SMNVEV (reference sequence). Trimming pared 4 bases from V and 8 bases from J, leaving 11 bases between. The CDR3 DNA is TGTGCCAGCAGTTGGTCGGGCCGAGGGGAGCTGTTTTTT. This translates into CASSWSGRGELFF.

This clone has only a few counts. The J gene is TRBJ2-5, the V gene TRBV14; the D gene is possibly TRBD2 (5 bases). The germline gives CDR1 SGHDN, CDR2 FVKESK. The germline V and J ends were trimmed by 5 bases and 7 bases, with 20 bases remaining between them. The CDR3 runs 15 residues. CDR3 region: CASSFRTHTRGTQYF. As DNA, the CDR3 is TGTGCCAGCAGCTTTCGTACCCACACCCGGGGGACCCAGTACTTC.

This chain connects TRBV29-1 to TRBJ2-3; 7 bases map to TRBD2. The CDR3 consists of 14 residues. Per the germline V gene, CDR1 is SQVTM and CDR2 is ANQGSEA. Losses at the gene ends were 5 bases for V and 1 base for J; bases not matched to a gene: 6. The CDR3 protein is CSVSRGVGTDTQYF. The CDR3 nucleotides read TGCAGCGTTTCTCGGGGGGTTGGCACAGATACGCAGTATTTT.

The CDR3 region is CASTPGQGTRFYGYTF. CDR3 sequence (DNA): TGCGCCAGCACTCCTGGCCAGGGTACCCGATTCTATGGCTACACCTTC. The chain carries TRBV4-3 and TRBJ1-2, with D possibly being TRBD1 (5 bases). There are 16 residues in the CDR3. Deletions cut 7 bases from V and 4 bases from J, with 22 bases between. The germline gives CDR1 LGHNA, CDR2 YSLEER.